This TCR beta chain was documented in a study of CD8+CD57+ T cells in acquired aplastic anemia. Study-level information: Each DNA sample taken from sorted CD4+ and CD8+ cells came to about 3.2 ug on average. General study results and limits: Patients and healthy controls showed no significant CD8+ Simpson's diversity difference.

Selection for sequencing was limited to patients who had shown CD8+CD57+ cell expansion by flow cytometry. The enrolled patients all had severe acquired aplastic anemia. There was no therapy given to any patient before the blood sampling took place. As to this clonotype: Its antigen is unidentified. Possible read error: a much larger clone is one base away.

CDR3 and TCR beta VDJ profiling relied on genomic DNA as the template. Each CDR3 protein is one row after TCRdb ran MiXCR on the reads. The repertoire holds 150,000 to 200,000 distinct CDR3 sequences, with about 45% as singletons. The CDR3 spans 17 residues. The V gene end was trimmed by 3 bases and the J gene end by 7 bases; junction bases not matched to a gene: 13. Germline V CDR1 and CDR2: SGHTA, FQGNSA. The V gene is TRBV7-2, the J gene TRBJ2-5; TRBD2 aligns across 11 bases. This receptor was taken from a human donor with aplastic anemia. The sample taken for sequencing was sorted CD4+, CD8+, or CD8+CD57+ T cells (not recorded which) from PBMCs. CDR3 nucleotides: TGTGCCAGCAGCTTCGGGCCTAGCGGGGGGTCGAGAGGGACCCAGTACTTC. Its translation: CASSFGPSGGSRGTQYF.